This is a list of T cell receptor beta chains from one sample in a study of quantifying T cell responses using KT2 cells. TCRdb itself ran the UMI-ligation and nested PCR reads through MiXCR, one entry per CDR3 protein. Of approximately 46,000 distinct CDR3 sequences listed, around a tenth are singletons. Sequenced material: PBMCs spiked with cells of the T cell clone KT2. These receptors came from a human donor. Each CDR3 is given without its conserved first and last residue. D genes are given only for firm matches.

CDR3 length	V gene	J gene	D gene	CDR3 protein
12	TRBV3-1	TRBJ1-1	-	ASSQIGGNTEAF
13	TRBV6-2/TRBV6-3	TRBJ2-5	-	ASSTGDRKTETQY
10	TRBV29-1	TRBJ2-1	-	SVDGAYNEQF
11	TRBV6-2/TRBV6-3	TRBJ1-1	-	ASGSPGPTEAF
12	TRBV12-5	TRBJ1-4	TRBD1	ASGSGQGDEKLF
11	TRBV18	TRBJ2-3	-	ASSPPSRDTQY
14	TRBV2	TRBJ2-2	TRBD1	ASSIRQGAGTGELF
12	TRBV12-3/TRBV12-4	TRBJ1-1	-	ASSLAVARTEAF
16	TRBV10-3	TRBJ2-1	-	AISEPSVGQRKYNEQF
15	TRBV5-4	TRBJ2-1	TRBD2	ASSHDSGGGAHNEQF
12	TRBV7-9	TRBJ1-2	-	ASSPTDNNYGYT
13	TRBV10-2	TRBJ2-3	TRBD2	ASSEGTSGADTQY
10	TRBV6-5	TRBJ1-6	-	ASSPGGSPLH
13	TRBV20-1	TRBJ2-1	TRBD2	SAELRTSGANEQF
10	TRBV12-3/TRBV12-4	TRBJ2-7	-	ASSLTRYEQY
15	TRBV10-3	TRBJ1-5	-	AISDPRINMGNQPQH
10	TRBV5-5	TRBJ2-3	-	ASSFFEDTQY
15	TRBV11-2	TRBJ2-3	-	ASSQARTTRYTDTQY
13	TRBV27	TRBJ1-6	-	ASSPATDGSSPLH
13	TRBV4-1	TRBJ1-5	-	ASSQVGGLNQPQH
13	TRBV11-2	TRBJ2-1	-	ASSPGGSSYNEQF
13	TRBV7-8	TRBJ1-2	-	ASSLTTGISYGYT
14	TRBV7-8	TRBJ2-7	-	ASSLAGPAATYEQY
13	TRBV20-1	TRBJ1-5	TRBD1	SARQGLVGDQPQH
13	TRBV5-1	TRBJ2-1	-	ASSPPQAPHNEQF
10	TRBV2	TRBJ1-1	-	ASSESRIEAF
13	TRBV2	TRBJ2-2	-	ASIDLAGEVGELF
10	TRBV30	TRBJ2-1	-	AWSDPGLGQF
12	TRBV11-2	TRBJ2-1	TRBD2	ASSIAGGPHEQF
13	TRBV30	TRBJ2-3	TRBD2	AWSSGTSAPDTQY
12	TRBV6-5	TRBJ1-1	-	ASKDRSTNTEAF
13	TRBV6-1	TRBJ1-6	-	ASSEGGRDNSPLH